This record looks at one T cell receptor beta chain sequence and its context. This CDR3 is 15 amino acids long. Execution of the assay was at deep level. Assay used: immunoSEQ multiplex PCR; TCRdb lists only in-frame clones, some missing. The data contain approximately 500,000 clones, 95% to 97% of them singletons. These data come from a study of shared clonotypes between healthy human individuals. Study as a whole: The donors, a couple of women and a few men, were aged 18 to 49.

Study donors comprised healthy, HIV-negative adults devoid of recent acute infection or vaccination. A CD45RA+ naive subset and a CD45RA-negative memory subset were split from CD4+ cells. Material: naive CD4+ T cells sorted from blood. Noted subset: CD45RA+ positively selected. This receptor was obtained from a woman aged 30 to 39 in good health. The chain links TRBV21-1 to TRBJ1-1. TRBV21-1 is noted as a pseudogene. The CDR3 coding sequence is TGTGCCAGCAGCAACGGTAAGCAGAGGGGCACTGAAGCTTTCTTT. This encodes CASSNGKQRGTEAFF.